These 28 T cell receptor beta chains came from one sample sequenced in a study of radiotherapy plus CTLA-4 blockade in lung cancer. Some clones are missing from TCRdb's copy, which holds only in-frame ones; the method was immunoSEQ multiplex PCR. The sample holds about 59,000 clones, 72% seen once. The sample in question was peripheral blood, obtained from a patient treated with radiotherapy plus ipilimumab. Receptors were obtained from a human donor with non-small cell lung cancer whose response to radiotherapy plus ipilimumab could not be evaluated.

The rearrangement uses TRBV28 and TRBJ2-7; TRBD1 matches 7 bases. The CDR3 length is 14 residues. CDR1 and CDR2 (germline): MDHEN, SYDVKM. After removal of 5 bases from V and 0 bases from J, the junction contained 4 bases not matched to a gene. The CDR3 DNA reads TGTGCCAGCAGTCAACGGGACAGCTCCTACGAGCAGTACTTC. Encoded protein: CASSQRDSSYEQYF.

This clone was seen just once. The rearrangement uses TRBV15 and TRBJ1-2; D is uncertain. Trimming shortened V by 0 bases and J by 3 bases, and 8 bases separated the two germline ends. Germline assignment: CDR1 LNHNV and CDR2 YYDKDF (reference sequence). The CDR3 totals 14 residues. The CDR3 coding sequence is TGTGCCACCAGCAGAGATCTGACTGACTATGGCTACACCTTC. Translating it yields CATSRDLTDYGYTF. Full variable domain (remainder filled in from reference TRBV15 and TRBJ1-2): DAMVIQNPRYQVTQFGKPVTLSCSQTLNHNVMYWYQQKSSQAPKLLFHYYDKDFNNEADTPDNFQSRRPNTSFCFLDIRSPGLGDTAMYLCATSRDLTDYGYTFGSGTRLTVV.

This chain uses TRBV4-1 with TRBJ1-1; 7 bases line up with TRBD1. The CDR3 loop spans 15 amino acids. Germline V lookup: CDR1 MGHRA, CDR2 YSYEKL. With V trimmed by 2 bases and J by 1 base, 4 bases remained unmatched. In nucleotides, the CDR3 is TGCGCCAGCAGCCAACCCAGACAGGGGAACACTGAAGCTTTCTTT. This translates into CASSQPRQGNTEAFF.

Notes on this clone: An end of the junction does not agree with germline; a read error may underlie this. The rearrangement uses TRBV7-9 and TRBJ2-1; TRBD2 might be the D (6 bases). The germline V gene encodes CDR1 SEHNR and CDR2 FQNEAQ (reference sequence). The CDR3 loop spans 15 amino acids. The CDR3 nucleotides read TGTGCCAGCACCTTAGCGGTGAGCTCCTACAATGAGCAGTTCTTC. Protein: CASTLAVSSYNEQFF.

This clone was counted between two and nine times. CDR3: CATWGQSYGYTF. The CDR3 DNA follows: TGTGCCACCTGGGGACAGTCCTATGGCTACACCTTC. The rearrangement links TRBV10-3 to TRBJ1-2; 7 positions match TRBD1. V lost 10 bases to trimming and J lost 4 bases; unmatched junction nucleotides: 6. From germline, CDR1 is ENHRY and CDR2 SYGVKD. The CDR3 contains 12 residues.

The CDR3 is CASSLGQGNTGELFF. CDR3 DNA sequence: TGTGCCAGCAGCTTGGGACAGGGAAACACCGGGGAGCTGTTTTTT. The chain recombines TRBV5-4 with TRBJ2-2, with TRBD1 matching over 7 bases. Trimming took 0 bases from V and 2 from J; bases not matched to a gene: 1. Per germline, CDR1 SGHNT and CDR2 YYREEE (reference sequence). The CDR3 spans 15 residues.

V usage is TRBV5-6 and J usage is TRBJ1-4, with unresolved D. V was clipped by 0 bases and J by 2 bases, with 8 bases between them. Germline CDR1 SGHDT, CDR2 YYEEEE. The length of the CDR3 is 15 residues. CDR3 in amino acids: CASSLVRSTNEKLFF. DNA of the CDR3: TGTGCCAGCAGCTTGGTCCGTAGCACTAATGAAAAACTGTTTTTT.

This chain joins TRBV7-2 and TRBJ1-1; D is unresolved. V was trimmed by 5 bases and J by 2 bases, leaving 15 bases between them. Germline CDR1 and CDR2: SGHTA and FQGNSA. The CDR3 has 15 amino acids. For the CDR3, the DNA is TGTGCCAGCAGCCGACAACACCTCTTAAACACTGAAGCTTTCTTT. Protein product: CASSRQHLLNTEAFF.

This clone turned up a few times. CDR3 protein: CASSQSGGAGEKLFF. CDR3 in DNA: TGCGCCAGCAGCCAATCAGGGGGCGCCGGTGAAAAACTGTTTTTT. This sequence joins TRBV5-1 and TRBJ1-4, with 8 bases lining up with TRBD1. The CDR3 spans 15 residues. J was trimmed by 7 bases and V by 4 bases; bases with no gene match: 9. Germline V gives CDR1 SGHRS, CDR2 YFSETQ.

The chain couples TRBV5-1 to TRBJ2-3; 10 bases fit TRBD2. CDR3 length: 15 residues. Trimming removed 0 bases from V and 4 bases from J; junction bases left unmatched: 2. Germline values: CDR1 SGHRS, CDR2 YFSETQ. The CDR3 DNA reads as TGCGCCAGCAGCTTGGTAGCGGGAGGTGCAGATACGCAGTATTTT. Amino acid sequence: CASSLVAGGADTQYF.

The chain is built from TRBV27 and TRBJ1-5; 7 bases agree with TRBD1. The CDR3 is 13 amino acids. The germline V gene encodes CDR1 MNHEY and CDR2 SMNVEV (reference sequence). V dropped 5 bases and J dropped 6; count of bases not matched to a gene: 4. DNA for the CDR3: TGTGCCAGCAGTCGACAGGGCGGTCAGCCCCAGCATTTT. Amino acids: CASSRQGGQPQHF.

This clone was picked up a small number of times. The gene calls are TRBV19 and TRBJ1-1, with D possibly matching TRBD1 (5 bases). The germline V and J ends were trimmed by 5 bases and 5 bases, with 21 bases remaining between them. The CDR3 has 16 residues. Germline V gene sequence: CDR1 LNHDA, CDR2 SQIVND (reference sequence). The CDR3 reads CASSPLLTQGETEAFF. CDR3 coding DNA: TGTGCCAGTAGTCCACTTTTGACTCAGGGTGAGACTGAAGCTTTCTTT.

The chain couples TRBV2 to TRBJ1-1; possible D gene TRBD1, 6 bases. The CDR3 spans 13 residues. V dropped 6 bases and J dropped 6 bases, with 14 bases sitting between them. The germline V gene has CDR1 SNHLY and CDR2 FYNNEI. CDR3 amino acids: CASRTRQASEAFF. The CDR3 bases are TGTGCCAGCAGAACCAGACAGGCCTCTGAAGCTTTCTTT.

J is TRBJ1-4 and V is TRBV5-4, with TRBD1 identical over 7 bases. CDR3 size: 14 residues. The junction had 1 base not matched to a gene; V was cut back by 3 bases and J by 2 bases. Germline CDR1 SGHNT, CDR2 YYREEE (reference sequence). CDR3: CASSSGQTNEKLFF. The CDR3 DNA follows: TGTGCCAGCAGCTCGGGACAGACTAATGAAAAACTGTTTTTT.

The chain employs TRBV6-5 and TRBJ2-2; the D gene is possibly TRBD1 (5 bases). Trimming pared 2 bases from V and 6 bases from J, leaving 13 bases between. This CDR3 has 15 amino acids. Germline V CDR1 and CDR2: MNHEY, SVGAGI. This CDR3 reads CASSYPSGSPGELFF. DNA of the CDR3: TGTGCCAGCAGTTACCCTTCAGGGTCGCCCGGGGAGCTGTTTTTT.

The chain has TRBV28 and TRBJ1-1; 11 bases match TRBD1. Germline-derived CDR1 and CDR2 are MDHEN and SYDVKM. The ends lost 5 bases at V and 7 bases at J; junction bases unmatched: 6. The CDR3 runs to 14 residues. The CDR3 region has the DNA TGTGCCAGCAGTCCAGGGACAGGGGGTCTTGAAGCTTTCTTT. This encodes CASSPGTGGLEAFF. The full variable domain, rest sourced from reference TRBV28 and TRBJ1-1, is DVKVTQSSRYLVKRTGEKVFLECVQDMDHENMFWYRQDPGLGLRLIYFSYDVKMKEKGDIPEGYSVSREKKERFSLILESASTNQTSMYLCASSPGTGGLEAFFGQGTRLTVV.

V and J are TRBV7-2 and TRBJ2-5, with 9 nucleotides matching TRBD2. The V segment lost 3 bases and the J segment 5 bases; nucleotides outside the gene matches: 7. This CDR3 comprises 15 residues. Germline CDR1 SGHTA, CDR2 FQGNSA. In DNA, the CDR3 is TGTGCCAGCAGCTTCCAGCGGGGGGTGGGTGAGACCCAGTACTTC. Translated, it gives CASSFQRGVGETQYF.

This chain links TRBV30 with TRBJ1-4; possible D gene TRBD1, 5 bases. The V and J ends lost 2 bases and 4 bases respectively, with 11 bases between them. Germline loops: CDR1 GTSNPN, CDR2 SVGIG (reference sequence). This CDR3 region has 14 residues. The CDR3 bases are TGTGCCTGGAGTCAGGGTTGGGTTAATGAAAAACTGTTTTTT. Its protein is CAWSQGWVNEKLFF.

The gene calls are TRBV5-1 and TRBJ1-3; TRBD1 aligns across 7 bases. The CDR3 contains 17 residues. Looked up from germline, CDR1 is SGHRS and CDR2 is YFSETQ. The V segment lost 3 bases and the J segment 0 bases; nucleotides outside the gene matches: 9. The CDR3 nucleotides read TGCGCCAGCAGCTCCGAGACAGGGAGTCTCTCTGGAAACACCATATATTTT. Its translation is CASSSETGSLSGNTIYF.

The chain has TRBV7-2 and TRBJ2-3, with D perhaps matching TRBD1 (5 bases). CDR1 is SGHTA, CDR2 FQGNSA, per germline. The V end was cut by 5 bases, the J end by 2 bases, with 14 bases between. This CDR3 region has 15 residues. CDR3 loop: CASSPQTAPTDTQYF. In DNA form, the CDR3 reads TGTGCCAGCAGCCCCCAGACAGCCCCCACAGATACGCAGTATTTT.

The J gene is TRBJ2-2, the V gene TRBV5-1; TRBD1 matches at 8 bases. Trimming took 2 bases from V and 3 from J; bases not matched to a gene: 3. Germline V gives CDR1 SGHRS, CDR2 YFSETQ. The CDR3 contains 15 residues. CDR3 coding DNA: TGCGCCAGCAGCTTTCTACAGGGGGACACCGGGGAGCTGTTTTTT. Protein product: CASSFLQGDTGELFF.

The genes are TRBV4-3 and TRBJ2-3; the match to TRBD2 covers 7 bases. This CDR3 is 15 amino acids long. Trimming cost V 4 bases and J 3 bases; bases outside gene matches: 7. From germline, CDR1 is LGHNA and CDR2 YSLEER. The CDR3 loop reads CASSRGGSGTDTQYF. The CDR3 DNA follows: TGCGCCAGCAGCCGGGGGGGGAGTGGGACAGATACGCAGTATTTT.

This clone was recorded a few times. The chain has TRBV4-3 and TRBJ1-3; D is undetermined. The ends were cut back, 0 bases at V and 2 bases at J, with 11 bases in the middle. The germline CDR1 and CDR2 sequences are LGHNA and YSLEER. This CDR3 contains 16 residues. The CDR3 reads CASSQDHELTGNTIYF. CDR3 coding DNA: TGCGCCAGCAGCCAAGACCATGAACTTACTGGAAACACCATATATTTT.

The genes are TRBV7-9 and TRBJ2-3; 8 bases line up with TRBD2. The V gene end was trimmed by 0 bases and the J gene end by 2 bases; junction bases not matched to a gene: 4. This CDR3 spans 16 amino acids. CDR1 is SEHNR and CDR2 is FQNEAQ in the germline V gene (reference sequence). The CDR3 loop is CASSLAPSGPTDTQYF. CDR3 in DNA: TGTGCCAGCAGCTTAGCTCCTAGCGGGCCCACAGATACGCAGTATTTT.

This clone is a singleton in its sample. This chain links TRBV9 with TRBJ2-2; 7 bases match TRBD2. V was pared by 4 bases and J by 7 bases, with 10 bases of the junction left unmatched. CDR1 and CDR2 from the germline V gene are SGDLS and YYNGEE. This CDR3 region has 15 residues. CDR3 in DNA: TGTGCCAGCAGCCGAACGGGGGGTGGTAGCGGGGAGCTGTTTTTT. Protein: CASSRTGGGSGELFF. Together with reference TRBV9 and TRBJ2-2, the CDR3 gives the full variable domain: DSGVTQTPKHLITATGQRVTLRCSPRSGDLSVYWYQQSLDQGLQFLIQYYNGEERAKGNILERFSAQQFPDLHSELNLSSLELGDSALYFCASSRTGGGSGELFFGEGSRLTVL.

This chain's CDR3 is CASSPGYGRGTDTQYF. CDR3 DNA sequence: TGTGCCAGCAGCCCCGGGTACGGCAGAGGCACAGATACGCAGTATTTT. The chain employs TRBV7-3 and TRBJ2-3; D gene ambiguous. In germline, CDR1 is SGHTA, CDR2 FQGTGA. The CDR3 has 16 residues. The germline V and J ends were trimmed by 5 bases and 1 base, with 16 bases remaining between them. Complete variable domain (other parts from reference TRBV7-3 and TRBJ2-3): GAGVSQTPSNKVTEKGKYVELRCDPISGHTALYWYRQSLGQGPEFLIYFQGTGAADDSGLPNDRFFAVRPEGSVSTLKIQRTERGDSAVYLCASSPGYGRGTDTQYFGPGTRLTVL.

This rearrangement joins TRBV5-1 to TRBJ2-4; tentatively, D is TRBD2 (6 bases). The V gene's germline CDR1 is SGHRS and CDR2 YFSETQ. The CDR3 is 16 amino acids. V was pared by 0 bases and J by 2 bases, with 12 bases between. CDR3 in DNA: TGCGCCAGCAGCTTGGAGGCGGGGATGTCCAAAAACATTCAGTACTTC. It yields the protein CASSLEAGMSKNIQYF.

The rearrangement joins TRBV28 to TRBJ1-2, with TRBD1 identical over 11 bases. The germline V gene encodes CDR1 MDHEN and CDR2 SYDVKM. The ends lost 3 bases at V and 5 bases at J; junction bases unmatched: 5. The CDR3 covers 15 residues. CDR3 region: CASSLAGTGGYGYTF. CDR3 DNA: TGTGCCAGCAGTTTGGCCGGGACAGGGGGATATGGCTACACCTTC.